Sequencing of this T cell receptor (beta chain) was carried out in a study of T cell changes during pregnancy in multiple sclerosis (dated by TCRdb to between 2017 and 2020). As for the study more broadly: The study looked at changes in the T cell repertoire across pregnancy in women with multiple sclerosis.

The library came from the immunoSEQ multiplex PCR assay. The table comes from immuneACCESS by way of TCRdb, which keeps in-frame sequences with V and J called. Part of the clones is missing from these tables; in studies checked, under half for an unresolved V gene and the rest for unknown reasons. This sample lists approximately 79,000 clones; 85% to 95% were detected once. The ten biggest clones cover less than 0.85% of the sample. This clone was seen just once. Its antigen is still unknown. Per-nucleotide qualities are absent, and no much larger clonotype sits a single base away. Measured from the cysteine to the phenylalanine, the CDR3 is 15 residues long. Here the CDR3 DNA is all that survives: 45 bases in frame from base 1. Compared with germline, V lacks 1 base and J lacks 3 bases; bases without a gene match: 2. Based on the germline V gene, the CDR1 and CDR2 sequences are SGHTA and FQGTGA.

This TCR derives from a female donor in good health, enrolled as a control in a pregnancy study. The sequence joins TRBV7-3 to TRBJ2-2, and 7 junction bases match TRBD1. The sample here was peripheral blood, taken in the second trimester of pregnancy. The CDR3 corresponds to CASSLNRGDTGELFF. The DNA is TGTGCCAGCAGCTTAAACAGGGGTGACACCGGGGAGCTGTTTTTT.